This T cell receptor beta chain was retrieved from a study of CD4 T cells in relation to SARS-CoV-2 and coronaviruses. Findings and caveats of the study: Approximately 65% of donors had memory CD4+ clonotypes crossrecognizing SARS-CoV-2 and common cold coronavirus spike. Samples before the pandemic and after infection were not matched within any donor. Crossreactivity was assessed only for spike protein, not other viral proteins.

The CDR3 is made up of 15 amino acids. Unmatched junction bases numbered 6, after V lost 5 bases and J lost 8 bases. CDR1 SGHRS and CDR2 YFSETQ come from the germline V gene. Unexposed donor CD4+ T cells date from about 2011-2018, before the COVID-19 pandemic. After roughly ten days of culture, CD4+ T cells were isolated. Unexposed-donor CD4+ T cells were probed with SARS-CoV-2 S/N and four cold-coronavirus spikes, cells permitting. The sample holds one count of this clone. The antigen remains undetermined. Assay used: immunoSEQ multiplex PCR; TCRdb lists only in-frame clones, some missing. The table has under 20,000 clones, around 80% seen once.

Input material: CD4+ T cells from PBMCs, cultured in vitro. This TCR came from a human donor in good health. This chain connects TRBV5-1 to TRBJ2-1, with 14 bases aligning to TRBD2. DNA for the CDR3: TGCGCCAGCAGGATGACTAGCGGGAGGGGGGATGAGCAGTTCTTC. It yields the protein CASRMTSGRGDEQFF.